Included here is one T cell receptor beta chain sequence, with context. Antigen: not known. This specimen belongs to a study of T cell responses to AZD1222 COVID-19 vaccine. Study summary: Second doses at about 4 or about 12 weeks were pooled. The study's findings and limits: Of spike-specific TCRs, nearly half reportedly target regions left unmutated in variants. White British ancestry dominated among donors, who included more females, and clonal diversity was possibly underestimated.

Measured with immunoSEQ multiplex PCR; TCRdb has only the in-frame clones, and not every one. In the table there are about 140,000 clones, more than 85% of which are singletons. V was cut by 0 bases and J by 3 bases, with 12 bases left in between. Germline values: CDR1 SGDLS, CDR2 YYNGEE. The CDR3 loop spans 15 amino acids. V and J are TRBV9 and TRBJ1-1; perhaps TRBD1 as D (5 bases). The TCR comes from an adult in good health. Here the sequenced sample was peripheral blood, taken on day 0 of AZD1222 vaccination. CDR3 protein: CASSVGGAEYTEAFF. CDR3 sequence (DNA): TGTGCCAGCAGCGTAGGAGGGGCAGAATACACTGAAGCTTTCTTT.